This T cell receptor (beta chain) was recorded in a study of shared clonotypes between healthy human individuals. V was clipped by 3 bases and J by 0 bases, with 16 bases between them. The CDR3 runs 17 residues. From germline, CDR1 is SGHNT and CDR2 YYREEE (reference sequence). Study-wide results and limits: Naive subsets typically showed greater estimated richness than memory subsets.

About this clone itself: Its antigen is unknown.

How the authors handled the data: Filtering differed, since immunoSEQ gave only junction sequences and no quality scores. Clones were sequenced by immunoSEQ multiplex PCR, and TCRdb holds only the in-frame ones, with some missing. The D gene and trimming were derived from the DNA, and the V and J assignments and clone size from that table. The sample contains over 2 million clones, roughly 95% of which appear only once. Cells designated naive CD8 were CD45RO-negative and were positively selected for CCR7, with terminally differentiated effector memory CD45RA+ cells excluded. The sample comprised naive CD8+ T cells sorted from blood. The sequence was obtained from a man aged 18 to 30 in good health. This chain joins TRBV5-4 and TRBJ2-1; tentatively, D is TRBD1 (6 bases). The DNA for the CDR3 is TGTGCCAGCAGCTCGAGGGACACTCCATACTCCTACAATGAGCAGTTCTTC. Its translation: CASSSRDTPYSYNEQFF.